The next 26 T cell receptor beta chains were all read from a single sample in a study of technical replicates of blood from a handful of donors. TCRdb's copy holds only in-frame clones and misses some; the assay was immunoSEQ multiplex PCR. The sample lists tens of thousands of clones, 95% to 98% occurring once. The sample consisted of T cells isolated from PBMCs. The receptors originated from a human donor in good health.

The J gene is TRBJ2-3, the V gene TRBV4-2; TRBD2 aligns across 9 bases. Losses at the gene ends were 4 bases for V and 8 bases for J; bases not matched to a gene: 16. The CDR3 contains 17 residues. The germline CDR1 and CDR2 sequences are LGHNA and YNFKEQ. In DNA, the CDR3 is TGTGCCAGCAGCCGTTTCAGGGCTAGCGGGATTCGCGGTACGCAGTATTTT. It encodes CASSRFRASGIRGTQYF.

J is TRBJ2-5 and V is TRBV30; the D is unclear. Germline-derived CDR1 and CDR2 are GTSNPN and SVGIG (reference sequence). This CDR3 contains 14 residues. Trimming cost V 4 bases and J 4 bases, with 16 bases left between them. The CDR3 nucleotides are TGTGCCTGGAACCCCCGAGGTCCGGGAGAGACCCAGTACTTC. Amino acids: CAWNPRGPGETQYF.

The rearrangement uses TRBV30 and TRBJ2-7, with a possible D match to TRBD1 (6 bases). The CDR3 length is 13 residues. V dropped 5 bases and J dropped 1 base, with 12 bases sitting between them. Germline V gene data show CDR1 as GTSNPN and CDR2 as SVGIG (reference sequence). Here the CDR3 reads CAWGRGRSYEQYF. DNA for the CDR3: TGTGCCTGGGGAAGGGGGAGATCCTACGAGCAGTACTTC.

The rearrangement uses TRBV28 and TRBJ1-5, with D perhaps TRBD1 (6 bases). Germline CDR1 MDHEN, CDR2 SYDVKM. V was pared by 5 bases and J by 4 bases, with 9 bases between. This CDR3 spans 13 amino acids. CDR3 sequence: CASSPQGNQPQHF. The CDR3 coding sequence is TGTGCCAGCAGTCCACAGGGAAATCAGCCCCAGCATTTT.

The V call is TRBV10-3, the J call TRBJ2-7, with D possibly TRBD1 on 6 matching bases. The CDR3 extends over 16 amino acids. V shed 0 bases and J shed 0 bases, with 12 bases lying between them. Germline assignment: CDR1 ENHRY and CDR2 SYGVKD. The CDR3 nucleotides read TGTGCCATCAGTGAGTCCTCCCTGGGGGCCTCCTACGAGCAGTACTTC. The encoded protein is CAISESSLGASYEQYF.

This rearrangement joins TRBV5-1 to TRBJ2-7; TRBD2 agrees at 8 bases. The germline CDR1 and CDR2 sequences are SGHRS and YFSETQ. The V segment lost 0 bases and the J segment 4 bases; nucleotides outside the gene matches: 21. The CDR3 extends over 20 amino acids. For the CDR3, the DNA is TGCGCCAGCAGCTTGGTAACCCTGATAAGCGGGGGACCAATATCATACGAGCAGTACTTC. It codes for CASSLVTLISGGPISYEQYF.

The chain is built from TRBV6-1 and TRBJ2-1; 9 nucleotides agree with TRBD2. This CDR3 region has 15 residues. Germline-derived CDR1 and CDR2 are MNHNS and SASEGT. V shed 5 bases, J shed 3 bases, and the junction held 5 bases outside the gene matches. CDR3 sequence: CASSLAGVVYNEQFF. The DNA of the CDR3 is TGTGCCAGCAGTTTAGCGGGAGTAGTCTACAATGAGCAGTTCTTC.

The rearrangement joins TRBV7-9 to TRBJ1-6, with D perhaps matching TRBD1 (5 bases). CDR1 and CDR2 (germline): SEHNR, FQNEAQ (reference sequence). The CDR3 extends over 15 amino acids. The ends were cut back, 3 bases at V and 6 bases at J, with 12 bases in the middle. This CDR3 is CASSLSDIGNSPLHF. The DNA for the CDR3 is TGTGCCAGCAGCTTGTCGGACATCGGTAATTCACCCCTCCACTTT.

The chain joins TRBV6-1 to TRBJ1-6; 8 nucleotides line up with TRBD1. With V trimmed by 1 base and J by 9 bases, 5 bases remained unmatched. Looked up from germline, CDR1 is MNHNS and CDR2 is SASEGT. The CDR3 is 15 residues long. CDR3 in amino acids: CASSEGQGTVSPLHF. The CDR3 DNA is TGTGCCAGCAGTGAAGGACAGGGGACTGTTTCACCCCTCCACTTT.

The chain employs TRBV6-5 and TRBJ2-7; TRBD2 aligns across 12 bases. CDR3 size: 15 residues. Unmatched junction bases numbered 6, after V lost 4 bases and J lost 5 bases. Germline CDR1 reads MNHEY; CDR2 reads SVGAGI. CDR3 in amino acids: CASSLLAGGPNEQYF. CDR3 in DNA: TGTGCCAGCAGTTTGCTAGCGGGGGGGCCCAACGAGCAGTACTTC.

The V gene is TRBV6-5, the J gene TRBJ2-5; 8 bases map to TRBD2. There are 13 residues in the CDR3. CDR1 is MNHEY, CDR2 SVGAGI, per germline. V dropped 2 bases and J dropped 4; count of bases not matched to a gene: 0. CDR3 loop: CASSYLAGETQYF. CDR3 in DNA: TGTGCCAGCAGTTACCTAGCGGGAGAGACCCAGTACTTC.

The chain carries TRBV6-6 and TRBJ1-1; no clear D. The CDR3 spans 12 residues. Germline assignment: CDR1 MNHNY and CDR2 SVGAGI (reference sequence). Deletions cut 4 bases from V and 10 bases from J, with 13 bases between. Written as DNA, the CDR3 is TGTGCCAGCAGTTCCGACCCGGAGGGAGCTTTCTTT. It specifies CASSSDPEGAFF.

The gene calls are TRBV28 and TRBJ2-5; 11 nucleotides align to TRBD2. After removal of 5 bases from V and 4 bases from J, the junction contained 9 bases not matched to a gene. This CDR3 comprises 16 residues. CDR1 MDHEN and CDR2 SYDVKM come from the germline V gene. Here the CDR3 DNA reads TGTGCCAGCAGTCTTTTAGCGGGAGGGTTTGTAGAGACCCAGTACTTC. Encoded protein: CASSLLAGGFVETQYF.

The chain links TRBV4-1 to TRBJ1-4; no firm D call. CDR3 length: 13 residues. V was pared by 4 bases and J by 5 bases, with 8 bases between. The germline gives CDR1 MGHRA, CDR2 YSYEKL. CDR3: CASSPLSNEKLFF. DNA for the CDR3: TGCGCCAGCAGCCCCCTTTCCAATGAAAAACTGTTTTTT.

This CDR3 is CASSLIGGSTEAFF. Written as DNA, the CDR3 is TGTGCCAGCAGCTTGATCGGGGGAAGCACTGAAGCTTTCTTT. The chain combines TRBV5-4 with TRBJ1-1; D possibly corresponds to TRBD1 (5 bases). This CDR3 contains 14 residues. Germline V gives CDR1 SGHNT, CDR2 YYREEE (reference sequence). Trimming removed 1 base at V and 4 bases at J, with 11 bases between.

The chain couples TRBV6-4 to TRBJ1-2; D is unclear. Germline CDR1 and CDR2: MRHNA and SNTAGT. Trimming pared 9 bases from V and 8 bases from J, leaving 7 bases between. This CDR3 is built from 9 residues. The CDR3 region has the DNA TGTGCCAGTCTGAGGGGCTACACCTTC. This translates into CASLRGYTF.

This sequence joins TRBV14 and TRBJ2-3, with 8 bases fitting TRBD2. Germline assignment: CDR1 SGHDN and CDR2 FVKESK. The CDR3 sequence is 16 residues long. V lost 1 base, J lost 1 base, and 4 bases stayed unmatched. CDR3 nucleotides: TGTGCCAGCAGCCAAGTTACTAGCGGTCGCACAGATACGCAGTATTTT. This gives the protein CASSQVTSGRTDTQYF.

The rearrangement uses TRBV5-1 and TRBJ2-2, with TRBD1 identical over 7 bases. V was pared by 6 bases and J by 5 bases, with 7 bases of the junction left unmatched. This CDR3 region has 14 residues. Germline CDR1 reads SGHRS; CDR2 reads YFSETQ. CDR3 amino acids: CASTKTGLTGELFF. CDR3 sequence (DNA): TGCGCCAGCACTAAGACAGGGTTAACCGGGGAGCTGTTTTTT.

The chain has TRBV4-1 and TRBJ2-7; D remains ambiguous. The germline V and J ends were trimmed by 4 bases and 2 bases, with 15 bases remaining between them. CDR1 is MGHRA and CDR2 is YSYEKL in the germline V gene. This CDR3 spans 15 amino acids. DNA for the CDR3: TGCGCCAGCAGCCTCTACAGCCCGATAACCTACGAGCAGTACTTC. It codes for CASSLYSPITYEQYF.

V and J are TRBV29-1 and TRBJ2-1, with 8 bases that match TRBD1. Trimming removed 2 bases from V and 7 bases from J; junction bases left unmatched: 7. The CDR3 is 14 amino acids. Germline-derived CDR1 and CDR2 are SQVTM and ANQGSEA. In nucleotides, the CDR3 is TGCAGCGTTGAACCTGGACAGGGTCGTAATGAGCAGTTCTTC. Translation gives CSVEPGQGRNEQFF.

The chain carries TRBV5-4 and TRBJ1-2; the match to TRBD1 covers 7 bases. Germline lookup yields CDR1 SGHNT and CDR2 YYREEE (reference sequence). The CDR3 has 15 amino acids. With V trimmed by 2 bases and J by 2 bases, 6 bases remained unmatched. As DNA, the CDR3 is TGTGCCAGCAGCTTCCAAGGGGGCGCGAACTATGGCTACACCTTC. Protein sequence: CASSFQGGANYGYTF.

This chain connects TRBV30 to TRBJ2-3; 7 bases are a match to TRBD1. Germline trimming cut 7 bases from V and 2 bases from J; bases unmatched to any gene: 9. CDR1 is GTSNPN, CDR2 SVGIG, per germline (reference sequence). The CDR3 length is 14 residues. The CDR3 region is CASSTGRNTDTQYF. CDR3 in DNA: TGTGCCTCCTCGACAGGGAGAAACACAGATACGCAGTATTTT.

This clone has only one observation. V is TRBV4-1 and J is TRBJ2-3; no definite D call. V lost 1 base to trimming and J lost 4 bases, with 6 bases between them. The CDR3 is 13 amino acids. The germline CDR1 and CDR2 sequences are MGHRA and YSYEKL. In nucleotides, the CDR3 is TGCGCCAGCAGCCAAGGGCAGTCAGATACGCAGTATTTT. Protein sequence: CASSQGQSDTQYF.

The chain carries TRBV12-5 and TRBJ2-7; D unresolved. The germline V and J ends were trimmed by 0 bases and 8 bases, with 11 bases remaining between them. The CDR3 covers 13 residues. CDR1 is LGHNT, CDR2 FRNRAP, per germline. CDR3 sequence reads: CASGLVAVRQQYF. CDR3 nucleotide sequence: TGTGCTAGTGGTTTGGTAGCCGTTCGCCAGCAGTACTTC.

This chain links TRBV4-1 with TRBJ1-2; TRBD1 is a possible D gene (5 bases). Germline V gene sequence: CDR1 MGHRA, CDR2 YSYEKL. The CDR3 runs to 15 residues. V was trimmed by 1 base and J by 8 bases, leaving 17 bases between them. The CDR3: CASSQVGDSSDGYTF. The CDR3 DNA is TGCGCCAGCAGCCAAGTCGGAGACAGTTCTGACGGCTACACCTTC.

This rearrangement joins TRBV5-1 to TRBJ2-5; 8 bases agree with TRBD1. Germline CDR1 reads SGHRS; CDR2 reads YFSETQ. V dropped 4 bases and J dropped 2; count of bases not matched to a gene: 13. This CDR3 has 17 amino acids. CDR3 sequence (DNA): TGCGCCAGCAGCGGTAGGACAGGGACCTACTCTCAAGAGACCCAGTACTTC. This encodes CASSGRTGTYSQETQYF.